This T cell receptor beta chain comes out of a study of regulatory dendritic cells for organ transplantation. Assay used: immunoSEQ multiplex PCR; TCRdb lists only in-frame clones, some missing. The sample lists some 29,000 clones, about 80% occurring once. Trimming pared 5 bases from V and 7 bases from J, leaving 11 bases between. The CDR3 loop spans 12 amino acids. Per germline, CDR1 SEHNR and CDR2 FQNEAQ (reference sequence). This chain connects TRBV7-9 to TRBJ1-1; tentatively, D is TRBD1 (6 bases). Sequencing input: memory CD4+ T cells from blood. Subset: CD45RO+ memory T cells. This TCR derives from a human donor in good health. DNA for the CDR3: TGTGCCAGCAGCCAGCAGGGGAATGAAGCTTTCTTT. It yields the protein CASSQQGNEAFF.